The clone carrying this T cell receptor (beta chain) was counted ten times or more. This CDR3 has 14 amino acids. The germline V gene encodes CDR1 SNHLY and CDR2 FYNNEI. The ends were cut back, 4 bases at V and 0 bases at J, with 6 bases in the middle. TCRdb reprocessed the 5' RACE reads with MiXCR, giving one entry per CDR3 protein. The sample holds roughly 750,000 distinct CDR3 sequences, around 20% seen once. The data belong to a study of identical twins. The same data also went into a second study, on T cells expressing NK-cell markers.

The sequence derives from a woman in her late teens or twenties in good health. Source material: PBMCs. The rearrangement links TRBV2 to TRBJ2-2; possibly TRBD2 for D (6 bases). The CDR3 sequence is CASSGDSNTGELFF. CDR3 DNA: TGTGCCAGCAGTGGGGACTCGAACACCGGGGAGCTGTTTTTT. Combining the CDR3 with reference TRBV2 and TRBJ2-2 gives the whole variable domain EPEVTQTPSHQVTQMGQEVILRCVPISNHLYFYWYRQILGQKVEFLVSFYNNEISEKSEIFDDQFSVERPDGSNFTLKIRSTKLEDSAMYFCASSGDSNTGELFFGEGSRLTVL.